The 9 T cell receptor beta chains below come from one sample, sequenced in a study of beta chain features in type 1 diabetes. All of the isolated RNA was reverse transcribed, so expressed TCRB transcripts were sequenced. Using immunoSEQ multiplex PCR, the repertoire was profiled, and TCRdb retains in-frame clones only, with some absent. This table holds fewer than 900,000 clones, about a sixth found once. What was sequenced was naive CD4+ T cells from blood. The receptors stem from a woman aged 18 to 35 in good health.

This clone was seen a few times. The chain uses TRBV7-2 and TRBJ2-2; TRBD1 aligns across 8 bases. Germline-derived CDR1 and CDR2 are SGHTA and FQGNSA. The CDR3 has 15 residues. The V segment lost 4 bases and the J segment 8 bases; nucleotides outside the gene matches: 9. The CDR3 here is CASSSRTGSTGELFF. CDR3 DNA sequence: TGTGCCAGCAGCTCAAGGACAGGGTCCACAGGGGAGCTGTTTTTT.

The chain joins TRBV7-6 to TRBJ2-1; TRBD2 matches 9 bases. This CDR3 has 15 amino acids. Germline V gene lookup returns CDR1 SGHVS and CDR2 FNYEAQ. J was trimmed by 7 bases and V by 4 bases; bases with no gene match: 8. This CDR3 reads CASSSSGRRGNEQFF. The CDR3, as DNA: TGTGCCAGCAGCTCGAGCGGGAGGAGGGGGAATGAGCAGTTCTTC.

The chain joins TRBV5-4 to TRBJ2-6; D is undetermined. V was trimmed by 0 bases and J by 0 bases, leaving 7 bases between them. This CDR3 contains 16 residues. Germline V gives CDR1 SGHNT, CDR2 YYREEE (reference sequence). CDR3 amino acids: CASSLGAASGANVLTF. DNA of the CDR3: TGTGCCAGCAGCTTGGGGGCAGCCTCTGGGGCCAACGTCCTGACTTTC. The full variable domain, completed using reference TRBV5-4 and TRBJ2-6, is ETGVTQSPTHLIKTRGQQVTLRCSSQSGHNTVSWYQQALGQGPQFIFQYYREEENGRGNFPPRFSGLQFPNYSSELNVNALELDDSALYLCASSLGAASGANVLTFGAGSRLTVL.

Only a few counts were recorded for this clone. This chain connects TRBV7-3 to TRBJ2-2, with D hard to call. V lost 10 bases and J 4 bases, leaving 13 bases between the germline ends. The CDR3 has 13 amino acids. In germline, CDR1 is SGHTA, CDR2 FQGTGA. For the CDR3, the DNA is TGTGCCACTAGTCCGAGCGTCACCGGGGAGCTGTTTTTT. Its translation: CATSPSVTGELFF. The full variable domain, in which reference TRBV7-3 and TRBJ2-2 provide the parts outside the CDR3, is GAGVSQTPSNKVTEKGKYVELRCDPISGHTALYWYRQSLGQGPEFLIYFQGTGAADDSGLPNDRFFAVRPEGSVSTLKIQRTERGDSAVYLCATSPSVTGELFFGEGSRLTVL.

This clone occurred a few times. The gene calls are TRBV7-6 and TRBJ2-4; 14 nucleotides align to TRBD2. V was clipped by 3 bases and J by 9 bases; unmatched bases: 7. This CDR3 is built from 16 residues. Germline values: CDR1 SGHVS, CDR2 FNYEAQ. Here the CDR3 DNA reads TGTGCCAGCAGCTTGGGGACTAGCGGGAGTCGGGTCATTCAGTACTTC. This gives the protein CASSLGTSGSRVIQYF.

In its sample, this clone was seen a few times. The chain links TRBV4-2 to TRBJ2-7, with no clear D. CDR3 length equals 15 residues. Germline CDR1 reads LGHNA; CDR2 reads YNFKEQ. V lost 0 bases, J lost 0 bases, and 9 bases lay in between. The chain's CDR3 is CASSQDPSSSYEQYF. The CDR3 coding sequence is TGTGCCAGCAGCCAAGATCCTAGTAGCTCCTACGAGCAGTACTTC.

This clone has more than one count but fewer than ten. The rearrangement uses TRBV19 and TRBJ2-5; 7 bases are a match to TRBD1. The CDR3 is made up of 13 amino acids. V gave up 5 bases and J gave up 5 bases; unmatched junction bases: 5. CDR1 LNHDA and CDR2 SQIVND come from the germline V gene (reference sequence). The CDR3 sequence is CASSSGQVETQYF. CDR3 bases: TGTGCCAGTAGTTCCGGACAGGTGGAGACCCAGTACTTC.

This clone was seen more than once but under ten times. Additional DNA sequences in this sample encode the identical CDR3. V gene TRBV11-2 combines with J gene TRBJ1-2, with 8 positions matching TRBD1. Losses at the gene ends were 7 bases for V and 13 bases for J; bases not matched to a gene: 17. Germline CDR1 SGHAT, CDR2 FQNNGV. The CDR3 consists of 14 residues. CDR3: CASKERDRIGPCTF. In nucleotides, the CDR3 is TGTGCCAGCAAGGAACGGGACAGGATAGGGCCTTGCACCTTC.

CDR3 region: CASSHLAGGSYEQYF. CDR3 nucleotides: TGTGCCAGCAGCCATCTAGCGGGAGGGTCCTACGAGCAGTACTTC. V is TRBV14 and J is TRBJ2-7; 12 nucleotides match TRBD2. The V and J ends lost 3 bases and 1 base, in that order; junction bases with no gene match: 1. This CDR3 is built from 15 residues. Germline V gene lookup returns CDR1 SGHDN and CDR2 FVKESK.